These 23 T cell receptor beta chains share one sample of origin, sequenced in a study of identical twins. One entry per CDR3 protein results from TCRdb running MiXCR on the 5' RACE reads. The repertoire holds more than 250,000 distinct CDR3 sequences, roughly 8.6% seen once, with around 2.1% in the top ten. These data were also filed under a second study, of yellow fever vaccine responses in identical twins.

Sequenced sample: memory (CD45RO+) T cells sorted from blood. All receptors come from a young woman in good health.

This chain connects TRBV5-1 to TRBJ2-1; no firm D call. V dropped 4 bases and J dropped 0 bases, with 17 bases sitting between them. CDR3 length: 17 amino acids. Germline loops: CDR1 SGHRS, CDR2 YFSETQ. The CDR3 bases are TGCGCCAGCAGCCCCCCGGCCGTTCGAAGCTCCTACAATGAGCAGTTCTTC. Protein product: CASSPPAVRSSYNEQFF.

This clonotype was counted at least ten times. V and J are TRBV12-3 or TRBV12-4 and TRBJ2-2; D gene ambiguous. This CDR3 spans 12 amino acids. The V and J ends lost 6 bases and 2 bases respectively, with 4 bases between them. CDR3 coding DNA: TGTGCCAGCAGCTTAAACACCGGGGAGCTGTTTTTT. Encoded protein: CASSLNTGELFF.

This clonotype was counted many times. The chain couples TRBV4-2 to TRBJ2-1; TRBD1 matches 7 bases. The CDR3 runs 13 residues. Trimming removed 0 bases from V and 12 bases from J; junction bases left unmatched: 5. The germline gives CDR1 LGHNA, CDR2 YNFKEQ. CDR3 protein: CASSQDRQGLQFF. The CDR3 region has the DNA TGTGCCAGCAGCCAAGATAGACAGGGCTTGCAGTTCTTC.

This clonotype showed up just a few times. The rearrangement uses TRBV5-6 and TRBJ1-6; 8 bases map to TRBD1. V was pared by 2 bases and J by 9 bases, with 4 bases of the junction left unmatched. Germline V CDR1 and CDR2: SGHDT, YYEEEE. This CDR3 comprises 14 residues. This chain's CDR3 is CASSLGTGFSPLHF. CDR3 bases: TGTGCCAGCAGCTTAGGGACAGGTTTTTCACCCCTCCACTTT.

This clonotype appeared many times. The chain links TRBV12-3 or TRBV12-4 to TRBJ2-2, with TRBD1 matching over 8 bases. V gave up 3 bases and J gave up 5 bases; unmatched junction bases: 8. This CDR3 comprises 16 residues. CDR3 nucleotides: TGTGCCAGCAGTTTTATTCAGGGGGCACGGACCGGGGAGCTGTTTTTT. Encoded protein: CASSFIQGARTGELFF.

The CDR3 reads CASSYRPPSSGGSGSTQYF. The CDR3 DNA reads as TGTGCCAGCAGTTACCGCCCTCCATCTAGCGGGGGTTCCGGGAGTACGCAGTATTTT. This chain links TRBV6-2 or TRBV6-3 with TRBJ2-3; 10 nucleotides match TRBD2. The germline gives CDR1 MNHEY, CDR2 SVGEGT. CDR3 length equals 19 residues. J gave up 8 bases and V 2 bases, and 19 bases lay outside the gene matches.

The CDR3 is CASSSYGGPTDTQYF. In DNA, the CDR3 is TGTGCCAGCAGCTCATACGGGGGGCCCACAGATACGCAGTATTTT. The V call is TRBV7-2, the J call TRBJ2-3; the D gene is possibly TRBD2 (7 bases). From germline, CDR1 is SGHTA and CDR2 FQGNSA. V was pared by 4 bases and J by 2 bases, with 13 bases between. CDR3 length: 15 amino acids.

In this sample, this clonotype turned up many times. V is TRBV5-1 and J is TRBJ2-3; unclear D gene. Germline V gene data show CDR1 as SGHRS and CDR2 as YFSETQ. This CDR3 has 15 residues. The ends were cut back, 0 bases at V and 2 bases at J, with 10 bases in the middle. The CDR3 bases are TGCGCCAGCAGCTTGGCTATTGCAGCCACAGATACGCAGTATTTT. It translates to CASSLAIAATDTQYF.

This clonotype came up many times. This chain uses TRBV7-8 with TRBJ2-3, with 8 positions matching TRBD2. In germline, CDR1 is SGHVS, CDR2 FQNEAQ. V dropped 7 bases and J dropped 0; count of bases not matched to a gene: 12. This CDR3 has 17 amino acids. The CDR3 region is CASTWAGGPASTDTQYF. CDR3 DNA sequence: TGTGCCAGCACGTGGGCGGGGGGTCCCGCTAGCACAGATACGCAGTATTTT.

The chain recombines TRBV11-2 with TRBJ1-3; D not certain. V lost 2 bases and J lost 6, with 14 bases in between. The germline V gene encodes CDR1 SGHAT and CDR2 FQNNGV. There are 15 residues in the CDR3. The CDR3: CASSLMSSFTNTIYF. The CDR3 nucleotides read TGTGCCAGCAGCTTAATGAGTAGTTTTACAAACACCATATATTTT.

This clonotype was seen only a few times. The chain links TRBV20-1 to TRBJ2-3; D call uncertain. This CDR3 contains 12 residues. Germline CDR1 reads DFQATT; CDR2 reads SNEGSKA (reference sequence). V gave up 2 bases and J gave up 3 bases, with 6 bases separating them. CDR3 residues: CSARLETDTQYF. The CDR3 DNA follows: TGCAGTGCTAGACTAGAAACAGATACGCAGTATTTT.

This clonotype was found a few times. The gene calls are TRBV3-1 and TRBJ2-5; 7 nucleotides align to TRBD1. Trimming took 7 bases from V and 4 from J; bases not matched to a gene: 9. The germline V gene encodes CDR1 LGHDT and CDR2 YNNKEL (reference sequence). This CDR3 has 14 residues. CDR3 sequence (DNA): TGTGCCAGCAATTTCGATAACAGGGGAGAGACCCAGTACTTC. This gives the protein CASNFDNRGETQYF.

This clonotype was counted only a few times. This chain connects TRBV10-3 to TRBJ2-5; TRBD1 is a possible D gene (6 bases). Germline V gives CDR1 ENHRY, CDR2 SYGVKD. V was cut by 6 bases and J by 5 bases, with 13 bases left in between. The CDR3 length is 13 residues. CDR3 DNA: TGTGCCATCAGCGCCGGGACAACCGAGACCCAGTACTTC. This sequence encodes CAISAGTTETQYF.

This clonotype showed up just a few times. This sequence joins TRBV19 and TRBJ2-1; either TRBD1 or TRBD2 may supply D (5 bases each). Germline V gene data show CDR1 as LNHDA and CDR2 as SQIVND (reference sequence). V was shortened by 4 bases and J by 4 bases, with 11 bases between the two germline ends. The CDR3 is 14 residues long. The CDR3 loop is CASSTDSGYNEQFF. Here the CDR3 DNA reads TGTGCCAGTAGTACGGACTCAGGGTACAATGAGCAGTTCTTC. Full variable domain (remainder filled in from reference TRBV19 and TRBJ2-1): DGGITQSPKYLFRKEGQNVTLSCEQNLNHDAMYWYRQDPGQGLRLIYYSQIVNDFQKGDIAEGYSVSREKKESFPLTVTSAQKNPTAFYLCASSTDSGYNEQFFGPGTRLTVL.

This clonotype showed up many times. The chain links TRBV5-1 to TRBJ1-1; 8 bases agree with TRBD1. The CDR3 is made up of 15 amino acids. V lost 3 bases, J lost 7 bases, and 11 bases stayed unmatched. CDR1 SGHRS and CDR2 YFSETQ come from the germline V gene. The CDR3 sequence is CASSSAGQVRGEAFF. In DNA, the CDR3 is TGCGCCAGCAGCTCAGCGGGACAGGTCCGTGGTGAAGCTTTCTTT.

This clonotype showed up just a few times. This chain uses TRBV29-1 with TRBJ2-1; 8 bases match TRBD1. V dropped 6 bases and J dropped 5; count of bases not matched to a gene: 12. The CDR3 has 15 residues. Germline V gene lookup returns CDR1 SQVTM and CDR2 ANQGSEA. The CDR3 DNA reads as TGCAGCGTCCTCACACCGAGACAGGGGAACAATGAGCAGTTCTTC. This gives the protein CSVLTPRQGNNEQFF.

The rearrangement uses TRBV3-1 and TRBJ1-1, with 8 bases lining up with TRBD1. This CDR3 spans 16 amino acids. CDR1 LGHDT and CDR2 YNNKEL come from the germline V gene (reference sequence). The junction had 4 bases not matched to a gene; V was cut back by 1 base and J by 0 bases. CDR3 DNA: TGTGCCAGCAGCCAAGTGCAGGGGGCGTTGAACACTGAAGCTTTCTTT. Translating gives CASSQVQGALNTEAFF.

This chain links TRBV5-6 with TRBJ1-1, with no clear D. In germline, CDR1 is SGHDT, CDR2 YYEEEE. This CDR3 contains 14 residues. V lost 6 bases, J lost 1 base, and 13 bases lay in between. DNA for the CDR3: TGTGCCAGCACCGGCCGGGTTTCGAACACTGAAGCTTTCTTT. Its translation: CASTGRVSNTEAFF.

The chain couples TRBV5-1 to TRBJ2-1; D might be TRBD2 (6 bases). The germline V gene encodes CDR1 SGHRS and CDR2 YFSETQ. The V and J ends lost 4 bases and 7 bases respectively, with 18 bases between them. The CDR3 is made up of 15 amino acids. The CDR3 spells CASSNGFPGGNEQFF. CDR3 in DNA: TGCGCCAGCAGCAACGGGTTTCCTGGGGGGAATGAGCAGTTCTTC.

The sample holds a few counts of this clonotype. The chain has TRBV7-2 and TRBJ2-7, with 14 bases matching TRBD2. Trimming took 5 bases from V and 4 from J; bases not matched to a gene: 10. Germline values: CDR1 SGHTA, CDR2 FQGNSA. This CDR3 is built from 17 residues. Here the CDR3 reads CASSERGTSGSIYEQYF. Here the CDR3 DNA reads TGTGCCAGCAGCGAAAGAGGGACTAGCGGGAGTATATACGAGCAGTACTTC.

J is TRBJ2-5 and V is TRBV20-1; the match to TRBD2 covers 7 bases. The CDR3 runs 16 residues. CDR1 and CDR2 from the germline V gene are DFQATT and SNEGSKA (reference sequence). V gave up 6 bases and J gave up 1 base; unmatched junction bases: 14. CDR3 amino acids: CSATPPSGQPQETQYF. CDR3 coding DNA: TGCAGTGCCACGCCACCTAGCGGACAACCCCAAGAGACCCAGTACTTC.

This clonotype was picked up a small number of times. The V gene is TRBV6-1, the J gene TRBJ1-5; TRBD1 is a possible D gene (6 bases). The CDR3 is made up of 15 amino acids. V was cut by 4 bases and J by 2 bases, with 12 bases left in between. Germline V gene lookup returns CDR1 MNHNS and CDR2 SASEGT. This CDR3 is CASSGEQGGNQPQHF. The CDR3 nucleotides read TGTGCCAGCAGTGGAGAACAGGGTGGCAATCAGCCCCAGCATTTT.

The table lists this clonotype with many counts. The chain combines TRBV27 with TRBJ1-2; D gene ambiguous. This CDR3 is 13 amino acids long. V lost 2 bases and J 6 bases, leaving 10 bases between the germline ends. CDR1 and CDR2 from the germline V gene are MNHEY and SMNVEV (reference sequence). CDR3 sequence (DNA): TGTGCCAGCAGTTTAGGCCGGTGGGATGGCTACACCTTC. It encodes CASSLGRWDGYTF.